Listed below are T cell receptor beta chains from one sample, sequenced in a study of cytomegalovirus exposure and HLA in healthy donors. Libraries were prepared by immunoSEQ multiplex PCR; TCRdb keeps only in-frame clonotypes and omits some of them. The sample lists over 150,000 clones, 60% to 80% occurring once. The sequencing input was PBMCs. These receptors came from a man in his sixties in good health and CMV-seronegative. Both conserved end residues are part of each CDR3. Each record gives: D gene, CDR3 length, J gene, V gene, CDR3 protein. D genes are given only for firm matches.

>-|15|TRBJ1-1|TRBV7-9
CASSLKRGYRTEAFF
>TRBD2|13|TRBJ2-5|TRBV30
CARELAGQETQYF
>TRBD2|16|TRBJ2-1|TRBV28
CASRLAGGLVGNEQFF
>TRBD2|16|TRBJ2-3|TRBV7-2
CASSPWTSGDTDTQYF
>TRBD1|13|TRBJ2-5|TRBV19
CASRGQGYAAQYF
>-|15|TRBJ2-5|TRBV27
CASSLYFSRRIVQYF
>TRBD2|15|TRBJ2-4|TRBV5-1
CASSPPLAGVNIQYF
>-|13|TRBJ1-2|TRBV6-5
CASSYGQKGGYTF
>TRBD2|18|TRBJ2-7|TRBV14
CASSQEFWERGLSYEQYF
>-|13|TRBJ1-1|TRBV29-1
CSVEGRADTEAFF
>-|12|TRBJ1-5|TRBV28
CASSSFNQPQHF
>-|17|TRBJ1-1|TRBV7-9
CASFRTRRGSPNTEAFF
>-|13|TRBJ1-6|TRBV30
CAWRRVYNSPLHF
>-|15|TRBJ1-6|TRBV9
CASSASGQNNSPLHF
>TRBD1|14|TRBJ1-6|TRBV27
CASSQDRGPGTLHF
>-|13|TRBJ2-5|TRBV7-2
CASRVAGSETQYF
>-|15|TRBJ2-3|TRBV10-3
CAISDSRAGGDTQYF
>-|13|TRBJ1-1|TRBV7-7
CASSTNRNTEAFF
>TRBD1|14|TRBJ2-5|TRBV7-2
CASSLYRGVETQYF
>TRBD1|16|TRBJ2-1|TRBV27
CASMEQGDTMDNEQFF
>-|14|TRBJ1-3|TRBV5-1
CDRKLLVSGNTIYF
>TRBD2|17|TRBJ2-7|TRBV7-2
CASSLVGGVGSSYEQYF
>-|15|TRBJ1-4|TRBV7-2
CASSAVGGRDEKLFF
>TRBD1|11|TRBJ2-7|TRBV29-1
CSADRGHEQYF
>-|12|TRBJ2-5|TRBV7-9
CSFGLSGETQYF
>TRBD1|16|TRBJ1-1|TRBV7-9
CSSSLLGQGLRTEAFF
>TRBD1|15|TRBJ2-2|TRBV30
CAWSVRQGATGELFF
>-|13|TRBJ1-5|TRBV7-2
CASSFGTSQPQHF
>-|14|TRBJ2-2|TRBV6-5
CASTQGVGTGELFF
>TRBD1|15|TRBJ1-3|TRBV7-2
CASSRQGFSGNTIYF
>-|13|TRBJ1-4|TRBV28
CASSFPNGEKLFF
>-|13|TRBJ2-3|TRBV10-2
CASSVAGGGTQYF
>TRBD1|17|TRBJ2-1|TRBV5-4
CASSLTGTVLTYNEQFF